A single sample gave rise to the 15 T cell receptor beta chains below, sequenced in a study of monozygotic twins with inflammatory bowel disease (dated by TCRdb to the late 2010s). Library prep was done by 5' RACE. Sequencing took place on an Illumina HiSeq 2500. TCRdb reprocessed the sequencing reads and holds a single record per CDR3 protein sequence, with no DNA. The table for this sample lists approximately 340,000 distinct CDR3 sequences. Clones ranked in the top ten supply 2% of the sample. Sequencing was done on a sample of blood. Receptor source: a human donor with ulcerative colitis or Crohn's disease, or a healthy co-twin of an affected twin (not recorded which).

The CDR3: CASSWGGPSTDTQYF. The V and J genes are TRBV7-9 and TRBJ2-3; the D gene TCRdb calls, TRBD1, cannot be checked with no DNA. Germline V gene sequence: CDR1 SEHNR, CDR2 FQNEAQ (reference sequence). This CDR3 is built from 15 residues.

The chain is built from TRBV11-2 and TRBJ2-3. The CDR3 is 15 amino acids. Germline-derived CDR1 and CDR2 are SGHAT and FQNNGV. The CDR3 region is CASSPLGASTDTQYF.

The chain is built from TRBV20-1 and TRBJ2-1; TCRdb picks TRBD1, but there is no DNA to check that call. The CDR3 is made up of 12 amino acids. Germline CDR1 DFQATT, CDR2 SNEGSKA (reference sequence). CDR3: CSAFRDYNEQFF.

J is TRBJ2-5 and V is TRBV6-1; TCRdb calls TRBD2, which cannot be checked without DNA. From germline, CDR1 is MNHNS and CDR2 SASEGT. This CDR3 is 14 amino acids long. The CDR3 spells CASRPTRTSETQYF.

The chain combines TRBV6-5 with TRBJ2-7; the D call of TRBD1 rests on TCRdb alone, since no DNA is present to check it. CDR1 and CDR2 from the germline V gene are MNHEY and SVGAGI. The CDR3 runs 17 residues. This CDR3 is CASSYSARSITGDEQYF.

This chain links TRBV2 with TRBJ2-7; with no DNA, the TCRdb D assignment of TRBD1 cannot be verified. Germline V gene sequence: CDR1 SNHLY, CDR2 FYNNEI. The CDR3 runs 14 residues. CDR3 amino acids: CASSDSFGTYEQYF.

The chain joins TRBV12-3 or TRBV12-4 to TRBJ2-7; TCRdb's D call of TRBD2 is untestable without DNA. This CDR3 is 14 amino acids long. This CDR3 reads CASSPTGTSYEQYF.

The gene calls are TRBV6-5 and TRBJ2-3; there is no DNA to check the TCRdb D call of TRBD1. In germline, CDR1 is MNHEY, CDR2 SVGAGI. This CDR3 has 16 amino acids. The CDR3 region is CASSYGAGGRTDTQYF.

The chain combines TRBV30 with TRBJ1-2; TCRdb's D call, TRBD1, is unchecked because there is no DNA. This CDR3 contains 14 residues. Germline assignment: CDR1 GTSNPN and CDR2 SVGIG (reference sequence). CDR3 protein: CAWSVRQGGRGYTF.

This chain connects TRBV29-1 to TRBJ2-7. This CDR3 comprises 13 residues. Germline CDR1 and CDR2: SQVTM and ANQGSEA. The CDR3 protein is CSVGYDSSYEQYF.

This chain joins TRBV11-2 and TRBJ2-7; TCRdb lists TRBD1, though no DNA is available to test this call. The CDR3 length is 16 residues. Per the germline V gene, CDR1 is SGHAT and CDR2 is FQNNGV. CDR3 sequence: CASSLAGTGGLREQYF.

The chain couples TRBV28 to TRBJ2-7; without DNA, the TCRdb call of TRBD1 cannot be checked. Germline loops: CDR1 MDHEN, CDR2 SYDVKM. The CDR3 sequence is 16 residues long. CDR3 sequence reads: CASSLGGGTRLYEQYF.

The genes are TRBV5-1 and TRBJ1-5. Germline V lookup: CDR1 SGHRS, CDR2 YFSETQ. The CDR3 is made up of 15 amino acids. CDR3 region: CASSLDGQGRQPQHF.

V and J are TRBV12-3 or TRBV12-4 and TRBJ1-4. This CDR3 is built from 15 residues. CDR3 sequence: CASSSYPFGGEKLFF.

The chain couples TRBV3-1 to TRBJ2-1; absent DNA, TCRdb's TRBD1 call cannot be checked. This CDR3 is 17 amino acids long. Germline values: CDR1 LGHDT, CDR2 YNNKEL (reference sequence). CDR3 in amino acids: CASSPTGIFQLYNEQFF.